This T cell receptor beta chain came from a study of T-cell memory formation after mild COVID-19. Study as a whole: In these data, TCR clusters were largely donor specific.

In regard to this clonotype: Its antigen is still unknown.

TCRdb recomputed calls from the 5' RACE reads with MiXCR, one row per CDR3 protein. The sample lists some 250,000 distinct CDR3 sequences, 8% to 9.5% occurring once. Study results and limitations: A subset of responding clones appeared in pre-infection memory, suggesting cross-reactive memory joined. Balance between CD4 and CD8 was seen in clones contracting day 15 to 85, and a CD4+ lean was seen in later expanders.

The material sequenced was PBMCs or a T cell subset sorted from them (not recorded which). The receptor was derived from a man younger than 35 who had mild COVID-19 (a few samples of this study predate the infection). Cell type and time point are not known.

In DNA form, the CDR3 reads TGTGCCATCAGTGAGAGCGGGGGGGCCGATACGCAGTATTTT. Its protein product is CAISESGGADTQYF. The gene calls are TRBV10-3 and TRBJ2-3; TRBD2 matches 10 bases. The J segment lost 6 bases and the V segment lost 2 bases, leaving 2 bases of the junction unmatched. The germline V gene encodes CDR1 ENHRY and CDR2 SYGVKD. The CDR3 is 14 amino acids.